This TCR beta chain stems from a study of blood T cell repertoires in COVID-19 (dated by TCRdb to 2020 to 2021). Regarding the study in general: Collaborator samples came from the United States, Italy and Spain and covered acute and convalescent phases of COVID-19. The material from the prospective study consisted of cDNA or gDNA derived from T cells, B-cell-depleted T cells, or PBMCs. Subjects who had been exposed to COVID-19, were actively infected with it, or had recovered from it provided the deeply sampled blood TCRbeta repertoires that made up the dataset. The repertoires were released in a freely available public database meant as a resource for research on the immune response to SARS-CoV-2. Samples came from the ongoing ImmuneRACE study (first 160 participants) plus 1,254 subjects from 6 global collaborators. Nearly every sample came with metadata listing a de-identified subject ID, COVID-19 status, age in years and sex. Where available, HLA class I and class II types were taken from metadata supplied by the sample provider and were not determined by assay-based typing. General study outcomes and caveats: How much clinical and demographic metadata was included differed by source and by participant, and the metadata was provided uncurated.

Whole blood was collected in K2EDTA tubes by collaborating institutions according to the institutions' own protocols. Collaborator samples were shipped for TCRbeta analysis as frozen whole blood, isolated PBMCs, or DNA extracted from either sample type. V loses 5 bases at its end and J loses 2 bases; junction bases beyond the gene matches: 7. The CDR1 and CDR2 encoded by the germline V gene are SGHTA and FQGNSA. The cysteine opens and the phenylalanine closes a CDR3 of 16 amino acids. Of all the DNA, just the CDR3 is kept, 48 bases in frame from base 1. TCRbeta CDR3 regions were amplified from genomic DNA by means of the immunoSEQ Assay, a bias-controlled multiplex PCR. Per the authors' processing: Within the assay, amplification of reference gene primers was used to estimate how many nucleated cells each sample contained. To quantify the absolute abundance of each unique TCRbeta CDR3 rearrangement, sequence reads were collapsed and filtered. For each sample, productive Simpson clonality was calculated as the square root of Simpson's diversity index across productive rearrangements. The table was pulled from immuneACCESS by TCRdb, which kept in-frame rearrangements only. Such tables lose some clones; where checked, under half of the loss comes from unresolved V genes, and the rest has no known cause. V, J and clone size derive from that table, while D and trimming were established from the DNA sequence. The sample table records about 170,000 clones; about 83% of these occur just once. The top ten hold around 2.1% of the sample.

Points on this clone: There is no known antigen for this receptor. Per-nucleotide qualities are absent, and no much larger clonotype sits a single base away.

The sequence derives from a woman aged 80 or older with acute or convalescent COVID-19. The V and J genes are TRBV7-2 and TRBJ2-7, with 12 central nucleotides matching TRBD2. Sequencing input: peripheral blood. Here is the DNA: TGTGCCAGCAGCGCACCGACTAGCGGGAGCCCCTACGAGCAGTACTTC. This translates into CASSAPTSGSPYEQYF.